Included here is one T cell receptor beta chain sequence, with context. What it binds is unknown. PCR was performed using 60 Vbeta and 13 Jbeta primers. Sequencing was performed with immunoSEQ multiplex PCR; in TCRdb, only in-frame clones are kept and a portion is missing. Altogether more than 120,000 clones are present, 82% being singletons, with the ten largest covering less than 3%. The data belong to a study of cytomegalovirus exposure and HLA in healthy donors. The CDR3 runs 16 residues. V was clipped by 2 bases and J by 5 bases; unmatched bases: 2. Germline V gene data show CDR1 as SGDLS and CDR2 as YYNGEE. The study, taken as a whole, reports: The study designated 150 or so TCR beta chains cytomegalovirus-associated. Highest at DRB1 and lowest at HLA-C, TCR association rates differed among HLA loci in a later analysis. Within an earlier analysis, most TCR beta V segments proved productive either about 90% or about 30% of the time. In a later analysis, the majority of CMV-associated beta chains seemingly showed HLA restriction.

The sequence was collected from a male donor in good health and CMV-seronegative. The chain is built from TRBV9 and TRBJ2-2; 14 positions match TRBD2. Sequenced material: PBMCs. Written as DNA, the CDR3 is TGTGCCAGCAGCGTCGGGACTAGCGGGAGAACCGGGGAGCTGTTTTTT. It specifies CASSVGTSGRTGELFF.